These T cell receptor beta chains were read from a single sample in a study of cytomegalovirus exposure and HLA in healthy donors. The method was immunoSEQ multiplex PCR; TCRdb's version includes in-frame clones alone and lacks a portion of them. The sample lists under 250,000 clones; roughly 85% were seen once. Source material: PBMCs. Receptor source: a woman aged 50 to 65 in good health and CMV-seronegative. CDR3s include the opening cysteine and the closing phenylalanine or tryptophan. Fields, in order: clone size, D gene, V gene, J gene, CDR3 DNA, CDR3 protein. The D gene is left open where the match is weak. The size entry is marked missing in some rows and otherwise reads once, few, many or a size class.

.	.	TRBV19	TRBJ1-2	TGTGCCAGTAGTGTACGACTTGATGATGGCTACACCTTC	CASSVRLDDGYTF
.	TRBD2	TRBV5-4	TRBJ2-5	TGTGCCAGCAGCCGCCAGGTGGCGGGGGGGCAAGAGACCCAGTACTTC	CASSRQVAGGQETQYF
.	.	TRBV28	TRBJ1-1	TGTGCCAGCAGTCTCCTCACAGTGAACACTGAAGCTTTCTTT	CASSLLTVNTEAFF
.	TRBD1	TRBV15	TRBJ1-2	TGTGCCTCCTCGACAGGGAACTATGGCTACACCTTC	CASSTGNYGYTF
.	.	TRBV5-4	TRBJ2-1	TGTGCCAGCAGCTTGGGGAGTAGTTCCCCTTACAATGAGCAGTTCTTC	CASSLGSSSPYNEQFF
.	.	TRBV7-9	TRBJ2-1	TGTGCCAGCAGCTTAGCAAGGGGAAACGAGCAGTTCTTC	CASSLARGNEQFF
few	TRBD2	TRBV4-2	TRBJ2-1	TGTGCCAGCAGCCCAACTAGCGGGAGGGGCCCCGGGTCCTACAATGAGCAGTTCTTC	CASSPTSGRGPGSYNEQFF
.	TRBD1	TRBV7-8	TRBJ1-2	TGTGCCAGCAGCCGGGACAGCGTTTATGGCTACACCTTC	CASSRDSVYGYTF
.	.	TRBV27	TRBJ2-3	TGTGCCAGCAGTGGGAACAGGATAATCACAGATACGCAGTATTTT	CASSGNRIITDTQYF
.	.	TRBV28	TRBJ2-7	TGTGCCAGCAGTTCACGTCCTCAGGGGTTATACGAGCAGTACTTC	CASSSRPQGLYEQYF